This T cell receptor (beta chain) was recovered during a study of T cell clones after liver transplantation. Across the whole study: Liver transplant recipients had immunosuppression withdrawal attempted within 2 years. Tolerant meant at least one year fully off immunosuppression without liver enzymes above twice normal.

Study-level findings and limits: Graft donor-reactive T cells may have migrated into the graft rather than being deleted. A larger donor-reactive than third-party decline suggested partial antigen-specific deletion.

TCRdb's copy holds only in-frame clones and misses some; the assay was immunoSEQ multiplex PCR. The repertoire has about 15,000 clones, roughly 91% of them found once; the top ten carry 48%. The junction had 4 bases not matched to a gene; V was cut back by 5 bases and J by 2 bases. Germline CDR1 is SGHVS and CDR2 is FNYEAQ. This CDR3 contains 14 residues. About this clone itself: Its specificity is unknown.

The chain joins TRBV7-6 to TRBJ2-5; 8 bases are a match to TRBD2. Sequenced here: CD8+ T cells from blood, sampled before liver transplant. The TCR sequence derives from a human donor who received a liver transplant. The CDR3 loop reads CASSARLAQETQYF. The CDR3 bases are TGTGCCAGCAGCGCACGACTAGCGCAAGAGACCCAGTACTTC.